The 26 T cell receptor beta chains listed next were all sequenced from one sample in a study of vaccination effects on CD4 cells after COVID-19. ViraFEST expansion of antigen-specific CD4+ T cells with viral peptide pools preceded sequencing. Subsequent to a culture period of around eleven days, CD4+ T cells were isolated. Negative nucleocapsid antibody tests before and after vaccination confirmed no previous SARS-CoV-2 infection. The method was immunoSEQ multiplex PCR; TCRdb's version includes in-frame clones alone and lacks a portion of them. The sample lists over 25,000 clones; about 81% were seen once. Their recognized antigens are unknown. The specimen was CD4+ T cells from PBMCs cultured with SARS-CoV-2 spike peptides, collected before COVID-19 vaccination. These TCRs come from a human donor who received a COVID-19 vaccine.

The V call is TRBV11-2, the J call TRBJ2-3; D gene ambiguous. Germline-derived CDR1 and CDR2 are SGHAT and FQNNGV. The V end lost 2 bases, the J end lost 9 bases, and 6 bases lay between the germline ends. The length of the CDR3 is 11 residues. The chain's CDR3 is CASSLMGTQYF. The CDR3 region has the DNA TGTGCCAGCAGCTTAATGGGGACGCAGTATTTT.

J is TRBJ1-4 and V is TRBV11-2; D is perhaps TRBD1 (6 bases). Trimming removed 0 bases at V and 8 bases at J, with 13 bases between. This CDR3 contains 15 residues. Germline V lookup: CDR1 SGHAT, CDR2 FQNNGV. As DNA, the CDR3 is TGTGCCAGCAGCTTAGATCAACAGGGACCCGAAAAACTGTTTTTT. Protein sequence: CASSLDQQGPEKLFF.

In this sample, this clone turned up a few times. V gene TRBV30 combines with J gene TRBJ1-1, with 7 bases lining up with TRBD1. Trimming took 1 base from V and 2 from J; bases not matched to a gene: 1. This CDR3 is 13 amino acids long. CDR1 GTSNPN and CDR2 SVGIG come from the germline V gene (reference sequence). In DNA form, the CDR3 reads TGTGCCTGGAGTGGACAGGGTAACACTGAAGCTTTCTTT. Protein: CAWSGQGNTEAFF. The whole variable domain, remainder taken from reference TRBV30 and TRBJ1-1, is SQTIHQWPATLVQPVGSPLSLECTVEGTSNPNLYWYRQAAGRGLQLLFYSVGIGQISSEVPQNLSASRPQDRQFILSSKKLLLSDSGFYLCAWSGQGNTEAFFGQGTRLTVV.

CDR3 coding DNA: TGCAGCGTTGAAGTCGGTAAGGGGGGTGAGCAGTTCTTC. Protein: CSVEVGKGGEQFF. The chain couples TRBV29-1 to TRBJ2-1; D possibly matches TRBD1 or TRBD2 (6 bases each). CDR1 and CDR2 from the germline V gene are SQVTM and ANQGSEA. V lost 1 base and J 9 bases, leaving 13 bases between the germline ends. The CDR3 length is 13 residues.

The chain recombines TRBV6-5 with TRBJ2-7; no definite D call. Trimming stripped 4 bases from V and 2 bases from J, with 12 bases between. Germline V lookup: CDR1 MNHEY, CDR2 SVGAGI. This CDR3 is 14 amino acids long. The DNA for the CDR3 is TGTGCCAGCAGTTCCGACATCAGAACCTACGAGCAGTACTTC. It specifies CASSSDIRTYEQYF.

J is TRBJ2-7 and V is TRBV11-2, with a weak D call TRBD2 (6 bases). The CDR3 sequence is 14 residues long. From germline, CDR1 is SGHAT and CDR2 FQNNGV. Trimming pared 5 bases from V and 4 bases from J, leaving 15 bases between. Written as DNA, the CDR3 is TGTGCCAGCAGCACGGGACTGAAGTTTTACGAGCAGTACTTC. Translating gives CASSTGLKFYEQYF.

The V call is TRBV6-5, the J call TRBJ2-1; D gene ambiguous. CDR3 length: 13 residues. V lost 6 bases and J 0 bases, leaving 6 bases between the germline ends. CDR1 and CDR2 (germline): MNHEY, SVGAGI. The CDR3 bases are TGTGCCAGCAGACCAGCCTCCTACAATGAGCAGTTCTTC. Its translation is CASRPASYNEQFF.

V is TRBV7-9 and J is TRBJ2-7; D is uncertain. The CDR3 has 14 amino acids. The V gene lost 3 bases and the J gene lost 2 bases, with 11 bases spanning the gap. Germline CDR1 reads SEHNR; CDR2 reads FQNEAQ (reference sequence). For the CDR3, the DNA is TGTGCCAGCAGCTTCGCAGGCGGTACCTACGAGCAGTACTTC. Translated: CASSFAGGTYEQYF.

Notes on this clone: Other DNA sequences in this sample translate to the same CDR3. The rearrangement joins TRBV4-3 to TRBJ1-2; tentative D call: TRBD1 (5 bases). Trimming took 0 bases from V and 8 from J, leaving 13 bases between them. There are 14 residues in the CDR3. CDR1 and CDR2 (germline): LGHNA, YSLEER. The CDR3 DNA is TGCGCCAGCAGCCAAGATGGGCAGGGAGTAGGCTACACCTTC. This sequence encodes CASSQDGQGVGYTF.

The J gene is TRBJ2-3, the V gene TRBV7-8; D is ambiguous. Trimming left V 0 bases short and J 2 bases short, with 18 bases between. The length of the CDR3 is 18 residues. CDR1 is SGHVS and CDR2 is FQNEAQ in the germline V gene. The DNA for the CDR3 is TGTGCCAGCAGCTTAGCCAGGAGAGTCATCTCTAACACAGATACGCAGTATTTT. Encoded protein: CASSLARRVISNTDTQYF.

This chain links TRBV10-3 with TRBJ2-3; 9 nucleotides agree with TRBD2. The CDR3 sequence is 13 residues long. CDR1 is ENHRY and CDR2 is SYGVKD in the germline V gene. V lost 11 bases to trimming and J lost 4 bases; unmatched junction nucleotides: 7. CDR3 nucleotide sequence: TGTGCCGCGAGCGGGGGGAGTCCAGATACGCAGTATTTT. This codes for CAASGGSPDTQYF.

This chain uses TRBV5-6 with TRBJ1-5; possible D gene TRBD1, 6 bases. Germline-derived CDR1 and CDR2 are SGHDT and YYEEEE. Trimming shortened V by 0 bases and J by 5 bases, and 9 bases separated the two germline ends. The CDR3 is 14 residues long. CDR3: CASSLGRGDQPQHF. CDR3 nucleotide sequence: TGTGCCAGCAGCTTGGGCAGGGGAGATCAGCCCCAGCATTTT. The whole variable domain, filled in from reference TRBV5-6 and TRBJ1-5, reads DAGVTQSPTHLIKTRGQQVTLRCSPKSGHDTVSWYQQALGQGPQFIFQYYEEEERQRGNFPDRFSGHQFPNYSSELNVNALLLGDSALYLCASSLGRGDQPQHFGDGTRLSIL.

This clone was found once. The gene calls are TRBV3-1 (or the pseudogene TRBV3-2) and TRBJ1-2, with D perhaps TRBD1 (5 bases). Germline assignment: CDR1 LGHDT and CDR2 YNNKEL (reference sequence). This CDR3 is 11 amino acids long. V was shortened by 8 bases and J by 3 bases, with 7 bases between the two germline ends. The CDR3 DNA follows: TGTGCCAGCGGGGGGGACTATGGCTACACCTTC. Translation gives CASGGDYGYTF.

The gene calls are TRBV5-4 and TRBJ2-5; TRBD1 is a possible D gene (6 bases). The germline V gene has CDR1 SGHNT and CDR2 YYREEE (reference sequence). Trimming removed 3 bases at V and 1 base at J, with 13 bases between. The CDR3 extends over 15 amino acids. CDR3 DNA sequence: TGTGCCAGCAGCTCCTCGGTCAGGGGCCAAGAGACCCAGTACTTC. It yields the protein CASSSSVRGQETQYF.

The chain has TRBV2 and TRBJ1-2, with D possibly being TRBD1 (5 bases). CDR3 size: 13 residues. Trimming left V 5 bases short and J 3 bases short, with 10 bases between. Germline loops: CDR1 SNHLY, CDR2 FYNNEI. CDR3 bases: TGTGCCAGCAGTCCCGGGACGGACTATGGCTACACCTTC. Translated, it gives CASSPGTDYGYTF.

The rearrangement joins TRBV7-8 to TRBJ2-6; 10 nucleotides match TRBD2. The CDR3 is made up of 20 amino acids. CDR1 and CDR2 from the germline V gene are SGHVS and FQNEAQ. With 4 bases clipped from V and 3 bases from J, the junction kept 15 bases outside the gene matches. The CDR3 bases are TGTGCCAGCAGCTCCTCCCTGGCTAGCGGGAGTAAAGGTGGGGCCAACGTCCTGACTTTC. This gives the protein CASSSSLASGSKGGANVLTF.

This rearrangement joins TRBV5-1 to TRBJ2-1, with 9 bases aligning to TRBD2. The CDR3 loop spans 16 amino acids. Germline V gives CDR1 SGHRS, CDR2 YFSETQ. V lost 0 bases and J lost 6; bases outside the gene matches: 7. CDR3 amino acids: CASSLDVAGGSNEQFF. In nucleotides, the CDR3 is TGCGCCAGCAGCTTGGACGTGGCGGGGGGGAGCAATGAGCAGTTCTTC.

This chain links TRBV6-2 or TRBV6-3 with TRBJ1-1; D gene uncertain. V dropped 5 bases and J dropped 8 bases, with 12 bases sitting between them. Germline loops: CDR1 MNHEY, CDR2 SVGEGT. The CDR3 spans 12 residues. The CDR3: CASSRPGPEAFF. CDR3 coding DNA: TGTGCCAGCAGTCGGCCCGGGCCCGAAGCTTTCTTT.

The chain combines TRBV6-5 with TRBJ1-1, with D tentatively TRBD1 (6 bases). Trimming stripped 2 bases from V and 0 bases from J, with 7 bases between. Germline V gene sequence: CDR1 MNHEY, CDR2 SVGAGI. The CDR3 contains 14 residues. CDR3 amino acids: CASSYAGVNTEAFF. The CDR3 DNA reads as TGTGCCAGCAGTTACGCAGGGGTGAACACTGAAGCTTTCTTT.

J is TRBJ2-5 and V is TRBV19; a weak D match, TRBD2 (5 bases). In germline, CDR1 is LNHDA, CDR2 SQIVND (reference sequence). V was shortened by 4 bases and J by 5 bases, with 11 bases between the two germline ends. The CDR3 runs to 13 residues. The CDR3 spells CASSRGRAETQYF. In DNA, the CDR3 is TGTGCCAGTAGTAGAGGGAGAGCGGAGACCCAGTACTTC.

The chain is built from TRBV19 and TRBJ2-7; D may be TRBD1 or TRBD2 (6 bases each). Deletions cut 9 bases from V and 3 bases from J, with 15 bases between. Germline V gene sequence: CDR1 LNHDA, CDR2 SQIVND (reference sequence). The CDR3 runs to 13 residues. The DNA of the CDR3 is TGTGCCAGCCGGGGGTCAGGGGTCTACGAGCAGTACTTC. Its translation is CASRGSGVYEQYF.

The chain joins TRBV29-1 to TRBJ2-7; 10 nucleotides line up with TRBD1. The CDR3 spans 13 residues. J was trimmed by 0 bases and V by 7 bases; bases with no gene match: 3. CDR1 is SQVTM and CDR2 is ANQGSEA in the germline V gene. CDR3 amino acids: CSGGDRGSYEQYF. The CDR3 DNA is TGCAGCGGGGGGGACAGGGGCTCCTACGAGCAGTACTTC.

This chain uses TRBV20-1 with TRBJ1-4; D gene ambiguous. The CDR3 loop spans 14 amino acids. Trimming removed 3 bases from V and 8 bases from J, with 16 bases in between. Germline V gene sequence: CDR1 DFQATT, CDR2 SNEGSKA (reference sequence). CDR3 nucleotides: TGCAGTGCTAGTCGTCCGGGAAAGAAGGAAAAACTGTTTTTT. It translates to CSASRPGKKEKLFF.

The chain uses TRBV4-1 and TRBJ1-5, with D tentatively TRBD1 (6 bases). The CDR3 totals 14 residues. Germline V gene lookup returns CDR1 MGHRA and CDR2 YSYEKL. V was clipped by 4 bases and J by 1 base, with 8 bases between them. The CDR3 nucleotides are TGCGCCAGCAGCCGGGGGCAAAGCAATCAGCCCCAGCATTTT. Translation: CASSRGQSNQPQHF.

Regarding this clone: This specimen includes other DNA sequences encoding the same CDR3. The chain couples TRBV28 to TRBJ2-3; D is uncertain. The V and J ends lost 5 bases and 2 bases respectively, with 5 bases between them. The CDR3 is 12 residues long. From germline, CDR1 is MDHEN and CDR2 SYDVKM. CDR3 bases: TGTGCCAGCAGTCTCCTCACAGATACGCAGTATTTT. As protein: CASSLLTDTQYF. Supplemented by reference TRBV28 and TRBJ2-3, the full variable domain reads DVKVTQSSRYLVKRTGEKVFLECVQDMDHENMFWYRQDPGLGLRLIYFSYDVKMKEKGDIPEGYSVSREKKERFSLILESASTNQTSMYLCASSLLTDTQYFGPGTRLTVL.

This clone was detected once. The chain joins TRBV28 to TRBJ1-2, with 7 bases matching TRBD1. CDR1 MDHEN and CDR2 SYDVKM come from the germline V gene. The V gene end was trimmed by 7 bases and the J gene end by 2 bases; junction bases not matched to a gene: 7. This CDR3 has 14 residues. This CDR3 is CASKPDRNNYGYTF. The DNA for the CDR3 is TGTGCCAGCAAACCGGACAGGAACAACTATGGCTACACCTTC.